This T cell receptor (beta chain) came from a study of shared clonotypes between healthy human individuals (dated by TCRdb to the early 2020s). General notes on the study: The cohort comprised two women and a few men aged 18 to 49 years. For each donor, CD4 naive and CD4 memory were each given three plates, CD8 naive was given two plates, and CD8 memory was given one plate. To estimate repertoire size and how much clonotype sharing occurs between individuals, the study deeply sequenced the blood TCR repertoires of five healthy adults. To increase sequencing depth and limit assay-specific biases, different laboratories used diverse techniques to prepare libraries and sequence TCR repertoires. Leukapheresis yielded between about 0.85 and 10 billion PBMCs per donor. The investigation overall reported the following: Rarefaction of sorted-subset datasets indicated incomplete sequencing despite the large sequencing depth. Naive subsets generally had larger estimated clonotype richness than memory subsets did. Sampling was restricted to blood, and TCR repertoires in tissues likely differ from the TCR repertoires found in blood. Approximately 5% of naive CD4, roughly 3.5% of naive CD8, approximately 2% of memory CD4, and more than 0.35% of memory CD8 clonotypes were shared across several donors. Compared with non-shared clonotypes, the clonotypes found in all four sorted-subset donors had higher generation probabilities. Pairwise subsampling indicated that sequencing depth was expected to affect the degree of clonotype sharing among donors. Because the study included only a small number of donors, the genetic and exposure-history diversity represented was limited.

The CDR3 numbers 14 residues from cysteine through phenylalanine. Only the CDR3 DNA stays, 42 bases, in frame from base 1. Sequences SGHTA (CDR1) and FQGNSA (CDR2) are obtained from the germline V gene. The V end loses 5 bases and the J end loses 5 bases, and a stretch of 14 bases separates them. With regard to this clone: The target of this receptor is not known. Per-base qualities were not stored, and no clone one base away is much larger.

Using the deep immunoSEQ assay, TCR CDR3 regions were amplified from genomic DNA by multiplex PCR. Extracted genomic DNA from each cell subset was distributed evenly across all wells of several immunoSEQ 96-well plates, and each plate was treated as a replicate. For sorted subsets, each replicate PCR was loaded with 200 ng genomic DNA, equivalent to 30,000 to 35,000 T cell genomes. Purified libraries were quantified with a Qubit 3.0 fluorometer, sized on a Bioanalyzer 2100, and re-quantified with the KAPA Library Quantification kit. A separate single-read 150-cycle Illumina NextSeq 550 flow cell was used to sequence each immunoSEQ 96-well plate. The published analysis was carried out like this. The immunoSEQ output contained only junctional sequences without quality scores, so filtering could not match that applied to full-length reads. To assign V/J genes and CDR3, sequences were annotated using PyIR, a Python wrapper for IgBLAST v1.9, with IMGT germline references. Any read was removed if the V/J assignment was weak (E-value above 1e-6), the CDR3 was missing, or the read contained stop codons, out-of-frame junctions, or ambiguous translated residues. V3J clonotypes were defined as sequences sharing an identical inferred V gene, J gene, and CDR3 amino acid sequence. Percentage overlap between repertoires was computed as shared unique clonotypes divided by the size of the smaller repertoire. Richness of each repertoire was evaluated using RTK rarefaction, the Chao1 estimator, and Recon v2.1 estimates of unobserved clonotypes. Generation probabilities were computed with OLGA for all TCRbeta clonotypes obtained by the gDNA method from several donors. This immuneACCESS table, as held by TCRdb, lists in-frame sequences with V and J called but not all clones. Of the missing ones, under half trace to an unresolved V gene in checked studies; the others have no known cause. The DNA was the basis for D and trimming; V, J and clone size are from that table. Here the sample has some 2.4 million clones; 90% to 95% occur a single time. 0.36% of the sample is held by the ten biggest clonotypes.

The donors were healthy, HIV-negative adults with no recently reported acute infections or vaccinations. All donors were Caucasian adults living in Nashville, Tennessee, USA. CD4+ T cells were enriched by magnetic negative selection, after which naive cells were positively selected on CD45RA and the negative fraction was taken as the memory subset. Blood was obtained by leukapheresis, after which PBMCs were separated by Ficoll-Histopaque density gradient centrifugation and cryopreserved in liquid nitrogen vapor phase. Analytical flow cytometry was used to check the purity and quantity of each magnetically sorted T cell population. From each sorted fraction, genomic DNA was isolated and quantified by UV absorbance on a Nanodrop 2000c.

Sequences were obtained from naive CD4+ T cells from PBMCs. What this sample's cell subset or site label stands for: CD45RA+ positively selected. This sequence uses TRBV7-2 and TRBJ2-3, and TRBD2 may be the D gene, going by 5 matching bases. This TCR was sampled from a man aged 18 to 29 in good health. Some clones in this sample may be carry-over from other donors' samples. CDR3 loop: CASSPGVARDTQYF. The DNA reads TGTGCCAGCAGCCCCGGGGTAGCGAGAGATACGCAGTATTTT.